What follows is one TCR beta chain and its context. As yet, its antigen is unknown. These data belong to a study of cytomegalovirus exposure and HLA in healthy donors. Study in general: Early released data had about 85 million unique TCRs, all coming from HLA-typed donors. Whole-study results and caveats: Analysis performed later found 16,951 TCR beta sequences associated with HLA alleles at 0.05 false discovery rate. Overall, approximately 150 TCR beta chains were annotated as cytomegalovirus-associated. Immune exposure data for these donors was limited to CMV serostatus.

Researchers ran the PCR with 60 Vbeta and 13 Jbeta primers. Sequencing was performed with immunoSEQ multiplex PCR; in TCRdb, only in-frame clones are kept and a portion is missing. There are roughly 200,000 clones in the sample; 77% occur only once, and around 3.5% lies in the top ten. V lost 2 bases and J lost 5, with 18 bases in between. This CDR3 has 15 amino acids. Germline lookup yields CDR1 GTSNPN and CDR2 SVGIG (reference sequence). Sequencing was carried out using PBMCs. The chain links TRBV30 to TRBJ1-2; a possible D gene is TRBD1 (6 bases). The clonotype originates from a woman aged 55-70 years in good health and CMV-seropositive. The CDR3 loop is CAWSPPQGARYGYTF. For the CDR3, the DNA is TGTGCCTGGAGTCCCCCACAGGGCGCGCGGTATGGCTACACCTTC.